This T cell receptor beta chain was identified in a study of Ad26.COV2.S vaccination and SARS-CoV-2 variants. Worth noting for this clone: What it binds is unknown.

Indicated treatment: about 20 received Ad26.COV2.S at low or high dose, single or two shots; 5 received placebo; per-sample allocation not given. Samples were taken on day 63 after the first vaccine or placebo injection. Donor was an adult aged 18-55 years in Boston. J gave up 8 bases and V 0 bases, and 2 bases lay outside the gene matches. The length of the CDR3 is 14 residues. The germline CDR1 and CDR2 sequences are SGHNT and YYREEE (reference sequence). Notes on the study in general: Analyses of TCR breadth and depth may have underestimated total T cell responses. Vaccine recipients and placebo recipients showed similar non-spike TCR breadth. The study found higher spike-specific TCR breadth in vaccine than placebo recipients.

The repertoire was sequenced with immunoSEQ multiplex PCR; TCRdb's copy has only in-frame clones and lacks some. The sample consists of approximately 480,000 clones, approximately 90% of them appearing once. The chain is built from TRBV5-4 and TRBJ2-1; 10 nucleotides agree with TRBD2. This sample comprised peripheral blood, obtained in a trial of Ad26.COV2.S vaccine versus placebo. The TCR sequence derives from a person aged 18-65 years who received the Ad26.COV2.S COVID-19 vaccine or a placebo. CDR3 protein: CASSLASGSDEQFF. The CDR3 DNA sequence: TGTGCCAGCAGCTTGGCTAGCGGGAGTGATGAGCAGTTCTTC.